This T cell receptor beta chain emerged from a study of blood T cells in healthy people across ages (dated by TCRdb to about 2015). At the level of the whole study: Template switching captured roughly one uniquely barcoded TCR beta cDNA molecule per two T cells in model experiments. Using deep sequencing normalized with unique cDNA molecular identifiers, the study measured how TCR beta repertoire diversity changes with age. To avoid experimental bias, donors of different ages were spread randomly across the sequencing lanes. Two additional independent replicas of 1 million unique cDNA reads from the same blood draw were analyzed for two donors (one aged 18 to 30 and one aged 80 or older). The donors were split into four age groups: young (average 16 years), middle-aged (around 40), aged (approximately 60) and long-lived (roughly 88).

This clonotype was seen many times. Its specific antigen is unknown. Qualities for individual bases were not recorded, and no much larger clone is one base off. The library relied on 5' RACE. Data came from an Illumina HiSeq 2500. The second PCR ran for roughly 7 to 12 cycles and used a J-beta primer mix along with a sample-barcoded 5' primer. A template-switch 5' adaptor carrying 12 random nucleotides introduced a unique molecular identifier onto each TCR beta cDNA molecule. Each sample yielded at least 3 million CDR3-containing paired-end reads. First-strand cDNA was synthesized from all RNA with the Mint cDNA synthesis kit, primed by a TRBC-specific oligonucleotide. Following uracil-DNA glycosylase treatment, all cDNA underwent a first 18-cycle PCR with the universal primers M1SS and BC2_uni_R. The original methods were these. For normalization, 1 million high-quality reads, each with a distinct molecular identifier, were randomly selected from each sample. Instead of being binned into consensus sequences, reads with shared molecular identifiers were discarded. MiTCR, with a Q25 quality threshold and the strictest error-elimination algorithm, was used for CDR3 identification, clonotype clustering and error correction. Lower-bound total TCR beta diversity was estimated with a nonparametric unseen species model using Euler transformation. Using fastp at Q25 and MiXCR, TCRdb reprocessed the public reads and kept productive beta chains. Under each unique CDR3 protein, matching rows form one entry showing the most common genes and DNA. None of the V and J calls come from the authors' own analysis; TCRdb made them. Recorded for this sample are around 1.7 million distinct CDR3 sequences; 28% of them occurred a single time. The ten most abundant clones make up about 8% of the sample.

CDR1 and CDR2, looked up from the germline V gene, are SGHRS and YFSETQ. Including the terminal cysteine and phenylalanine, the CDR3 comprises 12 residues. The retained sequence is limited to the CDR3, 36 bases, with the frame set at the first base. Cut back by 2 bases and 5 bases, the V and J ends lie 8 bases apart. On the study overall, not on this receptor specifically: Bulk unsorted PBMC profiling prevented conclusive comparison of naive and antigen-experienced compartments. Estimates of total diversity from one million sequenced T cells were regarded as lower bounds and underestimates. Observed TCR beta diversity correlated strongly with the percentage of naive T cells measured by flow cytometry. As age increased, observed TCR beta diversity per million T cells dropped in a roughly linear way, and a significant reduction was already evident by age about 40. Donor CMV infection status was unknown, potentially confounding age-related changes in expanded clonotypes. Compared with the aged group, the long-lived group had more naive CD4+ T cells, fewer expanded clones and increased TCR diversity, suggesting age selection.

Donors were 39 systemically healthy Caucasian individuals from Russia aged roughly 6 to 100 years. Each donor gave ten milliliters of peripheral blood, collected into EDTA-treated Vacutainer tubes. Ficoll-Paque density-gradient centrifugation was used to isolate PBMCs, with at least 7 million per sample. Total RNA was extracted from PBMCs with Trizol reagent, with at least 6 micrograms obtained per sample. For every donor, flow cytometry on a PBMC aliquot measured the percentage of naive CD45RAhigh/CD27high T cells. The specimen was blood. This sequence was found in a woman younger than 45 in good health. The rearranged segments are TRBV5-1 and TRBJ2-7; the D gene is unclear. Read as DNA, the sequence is TGCGCCAGCAGCTTCGAGGCCGACGAGCAGTACTTC. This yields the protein CASSFEADEQYF.